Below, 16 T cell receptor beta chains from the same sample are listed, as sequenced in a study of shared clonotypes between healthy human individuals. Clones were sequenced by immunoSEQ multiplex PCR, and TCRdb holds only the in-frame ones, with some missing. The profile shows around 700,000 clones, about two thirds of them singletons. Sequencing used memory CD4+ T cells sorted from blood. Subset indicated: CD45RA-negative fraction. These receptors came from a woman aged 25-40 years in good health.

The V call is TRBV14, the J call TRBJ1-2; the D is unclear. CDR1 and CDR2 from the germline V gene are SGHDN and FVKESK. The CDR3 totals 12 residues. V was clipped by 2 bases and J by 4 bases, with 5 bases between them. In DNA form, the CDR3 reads TGTGCCAGCAGCCAAAGTCCCTATGGCTACACCTTC. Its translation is CASSQSPYGYTF.

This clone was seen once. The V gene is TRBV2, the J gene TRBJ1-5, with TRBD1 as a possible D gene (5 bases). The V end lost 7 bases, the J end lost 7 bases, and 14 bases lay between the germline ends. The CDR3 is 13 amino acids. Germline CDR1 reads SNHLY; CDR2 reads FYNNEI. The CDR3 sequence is CASNGGSWQPQHF. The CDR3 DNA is TGTGCCAGCAACGGGGGGTCATGGCAGCCCCAGCATTTT.

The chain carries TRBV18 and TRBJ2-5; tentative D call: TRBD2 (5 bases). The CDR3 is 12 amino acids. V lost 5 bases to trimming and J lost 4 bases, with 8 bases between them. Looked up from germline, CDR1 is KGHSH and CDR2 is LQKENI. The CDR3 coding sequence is TGTGCCAGCTCAACCAGCGGAGAGACCCAGTACTTC. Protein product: CASSTSGETQYF.

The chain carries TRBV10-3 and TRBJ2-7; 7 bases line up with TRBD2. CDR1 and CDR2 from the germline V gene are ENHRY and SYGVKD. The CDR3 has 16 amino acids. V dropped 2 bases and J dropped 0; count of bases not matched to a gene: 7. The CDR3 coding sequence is TGTGCCATCAGTGAGCCCGATAGGACTAGCTCCTACGAGCAGTACTTC. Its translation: CAISEPDRTSSYEQYF.

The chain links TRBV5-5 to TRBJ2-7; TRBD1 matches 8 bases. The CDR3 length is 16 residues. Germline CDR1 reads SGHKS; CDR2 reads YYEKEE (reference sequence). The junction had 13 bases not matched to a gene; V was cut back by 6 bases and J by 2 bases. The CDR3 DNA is TGTGCCAGCAACCTAGACCACAGGGGGTCCACCTACGAGCAGTACTTC. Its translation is CASNLDHRGSTYEQYF.

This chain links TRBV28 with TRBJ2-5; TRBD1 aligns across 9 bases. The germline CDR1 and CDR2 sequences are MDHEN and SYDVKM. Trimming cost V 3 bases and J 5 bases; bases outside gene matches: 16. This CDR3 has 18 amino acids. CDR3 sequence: CASSFSAPGQGYGETQYF. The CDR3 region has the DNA TGTGCCAGCAGTTTCTCCGCCCCGGGACAGGGATACGGGGAGACCCAGTACTTC.

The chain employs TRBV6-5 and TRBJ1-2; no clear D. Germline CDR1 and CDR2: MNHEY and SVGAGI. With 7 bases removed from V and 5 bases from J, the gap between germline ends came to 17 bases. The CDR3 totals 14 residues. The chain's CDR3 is CASTDQRGRYGYTF. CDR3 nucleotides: TGTGCCAGCACAGACCAGCGGGGTCGATATGGCTACACCTTC.

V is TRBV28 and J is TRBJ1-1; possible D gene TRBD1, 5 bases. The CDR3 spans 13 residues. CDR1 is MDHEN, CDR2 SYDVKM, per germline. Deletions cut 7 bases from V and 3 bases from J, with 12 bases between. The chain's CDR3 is CASTDSFDTEAFF. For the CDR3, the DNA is TGTGCCAGCACAGACAGTTTCGACACTGAAGCTTTCTTT.

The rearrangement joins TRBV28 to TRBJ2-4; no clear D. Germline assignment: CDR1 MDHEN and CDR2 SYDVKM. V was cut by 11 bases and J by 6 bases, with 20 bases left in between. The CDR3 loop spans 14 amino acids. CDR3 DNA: TGTGCCTCCGCCCTGGGGTCGGGTGGAAACATTCAGTACTTC. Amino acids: CASALGSGGNIQYF.

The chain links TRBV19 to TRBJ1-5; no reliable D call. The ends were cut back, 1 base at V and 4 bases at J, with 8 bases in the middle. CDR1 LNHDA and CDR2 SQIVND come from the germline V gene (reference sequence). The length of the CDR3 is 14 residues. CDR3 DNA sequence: TGTGCCAGTAGTATAGTTTCGGAAAATCAGCCCCAGCATTTT. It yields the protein CASSIVSENQPQHF.

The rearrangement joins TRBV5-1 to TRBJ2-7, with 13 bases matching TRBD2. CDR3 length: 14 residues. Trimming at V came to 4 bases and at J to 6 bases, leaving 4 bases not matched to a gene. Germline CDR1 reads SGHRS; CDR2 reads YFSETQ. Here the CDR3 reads CASSPWTSGSEQYF. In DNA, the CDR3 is TGCGCCAGCAGCCCCTGGACTAGCGGGAGCGAGCAGTACTTC.

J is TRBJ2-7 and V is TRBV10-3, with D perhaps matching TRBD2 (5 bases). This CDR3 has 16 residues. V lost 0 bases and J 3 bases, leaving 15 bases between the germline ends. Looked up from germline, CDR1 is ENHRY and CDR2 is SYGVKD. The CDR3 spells CAISESTRGWLYEQYF. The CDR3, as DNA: TGTGCCATCAGTGAGTCGACTCGAGGGTGGCTCTACGAGCAGTACTTC.

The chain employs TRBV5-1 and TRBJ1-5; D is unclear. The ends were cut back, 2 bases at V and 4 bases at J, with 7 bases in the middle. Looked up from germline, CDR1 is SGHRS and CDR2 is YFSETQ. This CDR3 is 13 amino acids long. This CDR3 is CASSFSINQPQHF. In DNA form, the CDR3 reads TGCGCCAGCAGCTTTTCCATTAATCAGCCCCAGCATTTT.

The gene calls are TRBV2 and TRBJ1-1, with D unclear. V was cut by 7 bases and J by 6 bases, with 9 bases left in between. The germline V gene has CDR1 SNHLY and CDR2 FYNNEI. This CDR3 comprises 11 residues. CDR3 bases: TGTGCCAGCATGATAAGGGCTGAAGCTTTCTTT. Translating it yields CASMIRAEAFF.

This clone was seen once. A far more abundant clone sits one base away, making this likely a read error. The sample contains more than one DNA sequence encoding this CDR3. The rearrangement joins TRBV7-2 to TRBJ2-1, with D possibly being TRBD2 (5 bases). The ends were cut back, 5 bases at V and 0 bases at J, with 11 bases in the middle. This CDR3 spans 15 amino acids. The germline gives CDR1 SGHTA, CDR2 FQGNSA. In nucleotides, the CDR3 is TGTGCCAGCAGCCCACAGAGGGACTCCTACAATGAGCAGTTCTTC. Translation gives CASSPQRDSYNEQFF. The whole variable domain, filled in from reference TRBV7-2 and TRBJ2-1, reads GAGVSQSPSNKVTEKGKDVELRCDPISGHTALYWYRQSLGQGLEFLIYFQGNSAPDKSGLPSDRFSAERTGGSVSTLTIQRTQQEDSAVYLCASSPQRDSYNEQFFGPGTRLTVL.

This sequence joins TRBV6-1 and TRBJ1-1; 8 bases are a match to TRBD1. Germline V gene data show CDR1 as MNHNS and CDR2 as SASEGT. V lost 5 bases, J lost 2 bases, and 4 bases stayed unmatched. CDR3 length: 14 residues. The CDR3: CASSTQGANTEAFF. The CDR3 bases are TGTGCCAGCAGTACGCAGGGGGCAAACACTGAAGCTTTCTTT.